This TCR beta chain was captured by sequencing in a study of metastatic and nonmetastatic thyroid tumors. The study's findings and limits: Benign nodules reportedly had significantly lower TCR beta diversity than malignant thyroid tumors in blood and tumor.

MiXCR was used by TCRdb to re-call the PCR reads. Of about 89,000 clones in the sample, approximately 13% were seen once. The CDR3 has 13 amino acids. Germline lookup yields CDR1 SGHNT and CDR2 YYREEE (reference sequence). The V gene lost 5 bases and the J gene lost 0 bases, with 6 bases spanning the gap. Before thyroid surgery, none of the patients had received any treatment. This clone was counted ten times or more. No antigen is known for it. The same CDR3 arises from other DNA sequences in this sample as well. The receptor comes from a female donor with papillary thyroid cancer or a benign thyroid nodule (not recorded which). Some clones in this sample may be carry-over from other donors' samples. The source material was tumor tissue. The chain uses TRBV5-4 and TRBJ2-1, with no clear D. CDR3 sequence: CASRLDSYNEQFF. CDR3 in DNA: TGTGCCAGCAGGTTAGACTCCTACAATGAGCAGTTCTTC.